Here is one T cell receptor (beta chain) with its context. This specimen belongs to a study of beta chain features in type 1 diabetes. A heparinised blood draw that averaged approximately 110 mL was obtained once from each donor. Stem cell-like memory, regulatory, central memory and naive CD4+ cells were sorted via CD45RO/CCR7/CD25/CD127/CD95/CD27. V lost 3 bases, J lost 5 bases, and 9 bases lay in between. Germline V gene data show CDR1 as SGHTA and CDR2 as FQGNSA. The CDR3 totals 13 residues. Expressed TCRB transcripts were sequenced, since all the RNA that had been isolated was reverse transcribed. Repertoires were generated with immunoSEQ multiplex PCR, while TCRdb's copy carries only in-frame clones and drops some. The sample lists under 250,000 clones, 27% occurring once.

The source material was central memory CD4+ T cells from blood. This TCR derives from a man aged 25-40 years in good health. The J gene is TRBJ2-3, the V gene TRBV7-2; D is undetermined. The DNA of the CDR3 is TGTGCCAGCAGCTTGGGGTCGCAAGATACGCAGTATTTT. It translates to CASSLGSQDTQYF.